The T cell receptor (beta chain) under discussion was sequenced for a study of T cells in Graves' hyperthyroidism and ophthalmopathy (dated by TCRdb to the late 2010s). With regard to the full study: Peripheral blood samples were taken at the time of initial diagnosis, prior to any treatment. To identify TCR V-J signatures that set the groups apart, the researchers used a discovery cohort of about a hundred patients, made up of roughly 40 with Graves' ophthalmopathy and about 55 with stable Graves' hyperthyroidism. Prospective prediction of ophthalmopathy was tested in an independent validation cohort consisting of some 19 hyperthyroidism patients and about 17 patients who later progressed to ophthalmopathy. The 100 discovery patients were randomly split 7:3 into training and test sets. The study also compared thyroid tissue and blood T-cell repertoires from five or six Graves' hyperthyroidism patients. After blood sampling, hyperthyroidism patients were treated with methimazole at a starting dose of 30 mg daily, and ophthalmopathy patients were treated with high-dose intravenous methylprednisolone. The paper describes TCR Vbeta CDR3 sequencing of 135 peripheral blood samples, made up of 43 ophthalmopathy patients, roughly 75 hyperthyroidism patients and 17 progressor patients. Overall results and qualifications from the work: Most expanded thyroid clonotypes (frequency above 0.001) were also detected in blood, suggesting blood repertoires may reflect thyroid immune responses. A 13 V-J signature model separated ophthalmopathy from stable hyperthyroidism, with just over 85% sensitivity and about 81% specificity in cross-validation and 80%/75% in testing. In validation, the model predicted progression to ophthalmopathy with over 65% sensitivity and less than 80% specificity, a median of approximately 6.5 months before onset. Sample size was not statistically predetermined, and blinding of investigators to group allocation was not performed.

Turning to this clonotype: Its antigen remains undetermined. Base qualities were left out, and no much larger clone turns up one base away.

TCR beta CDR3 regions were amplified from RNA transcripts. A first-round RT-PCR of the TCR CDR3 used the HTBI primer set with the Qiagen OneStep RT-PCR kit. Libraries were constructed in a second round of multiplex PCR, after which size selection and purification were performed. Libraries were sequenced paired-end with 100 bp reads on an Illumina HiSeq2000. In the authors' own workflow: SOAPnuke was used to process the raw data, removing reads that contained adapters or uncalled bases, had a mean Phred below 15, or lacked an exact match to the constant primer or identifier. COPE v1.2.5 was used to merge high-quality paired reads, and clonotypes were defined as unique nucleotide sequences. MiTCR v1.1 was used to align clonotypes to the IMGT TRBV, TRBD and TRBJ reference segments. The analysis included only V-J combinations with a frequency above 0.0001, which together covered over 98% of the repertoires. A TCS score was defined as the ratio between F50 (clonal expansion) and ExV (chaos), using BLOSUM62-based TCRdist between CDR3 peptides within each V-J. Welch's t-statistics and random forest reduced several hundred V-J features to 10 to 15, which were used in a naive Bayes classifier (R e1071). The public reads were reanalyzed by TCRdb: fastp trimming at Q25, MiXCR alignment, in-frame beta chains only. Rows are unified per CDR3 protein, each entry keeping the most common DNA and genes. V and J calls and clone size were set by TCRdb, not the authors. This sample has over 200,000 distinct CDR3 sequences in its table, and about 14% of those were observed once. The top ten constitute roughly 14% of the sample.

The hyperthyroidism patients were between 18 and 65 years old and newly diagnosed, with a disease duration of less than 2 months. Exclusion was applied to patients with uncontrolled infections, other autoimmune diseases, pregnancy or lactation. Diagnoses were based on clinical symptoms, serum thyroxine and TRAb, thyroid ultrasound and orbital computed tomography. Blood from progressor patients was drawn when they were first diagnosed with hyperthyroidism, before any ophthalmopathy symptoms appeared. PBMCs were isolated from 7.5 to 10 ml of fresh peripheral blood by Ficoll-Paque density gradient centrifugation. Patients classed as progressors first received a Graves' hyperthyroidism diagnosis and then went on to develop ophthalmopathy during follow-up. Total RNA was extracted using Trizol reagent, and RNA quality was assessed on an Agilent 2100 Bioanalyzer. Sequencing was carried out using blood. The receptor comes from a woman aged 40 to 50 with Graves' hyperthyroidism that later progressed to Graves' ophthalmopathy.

The CDR3 reads as follows: CASSDGGQGADTQYF. In nucleotides, the sequence is TGTGCCAGCAGTGACGGGGGACAGGGCGCAGATACGCAGTATTTT. The sequence joins TRBV6-4 to TRBJ2-3; 9 nucleotides in the junction match TRBD1. The germline V gene specifies MRHNA as CDR1 and SNTAGT as CDR2. The CDR3 runs 15 residues from the cysteine to the phenylalanine. The CDR3 DNA has 45 bases and is translated from base 1. V ends up 2 bases short and J 4 bases short, with an unmatched junction base count of 4.